The sequence of this TCR beta chain was determined in a study of blood T cells in healthy people across ages. Study-wide points: Diversity estimated from one million T cells was considered an underestimate. Both higher diversity and more naive CD4+ cells marked long-lived donors when set against aged donors. Age advanced and TCR beta diversity per million T cells fell, roughly linearly.

A second PCR of 7 to 11 cycles used a sample-barcoded 5' primer and a J-beta primer mix. TCRdb fed the 5' RACE reads into MiXCR, producing one record per CDR3 protein. The data contain about 730,000 distinct CDR3 sequences, roughly 47% of them singletons. The CDR3 consists of 15 residues. Germline trimming cut 6 bases from V and 6 bases from J; bases unmatched to any gene: 8. Germline CDR1 reads MNHEY; CDR2 reads SVGAGI. This clonotype was counted only a few times. Its antigen is as yet unknown. Those donating, healthy Caucasian individuals from Russia, were aged about 6 to 100. This receptor was taken from a woman aged 55-75 years in good health. The specimen sequenced was blood. The chain is built from TRBV6-5 and TRBJ1-5; 10 bases are shared with TRBD1. CDR3 sequence (DNA): TGTGCCAGCAGCCCGGGACAGGGGAGTGTTCAGCCCCAGCATTTT. This encodes CASSPGQGSVQPQHF.